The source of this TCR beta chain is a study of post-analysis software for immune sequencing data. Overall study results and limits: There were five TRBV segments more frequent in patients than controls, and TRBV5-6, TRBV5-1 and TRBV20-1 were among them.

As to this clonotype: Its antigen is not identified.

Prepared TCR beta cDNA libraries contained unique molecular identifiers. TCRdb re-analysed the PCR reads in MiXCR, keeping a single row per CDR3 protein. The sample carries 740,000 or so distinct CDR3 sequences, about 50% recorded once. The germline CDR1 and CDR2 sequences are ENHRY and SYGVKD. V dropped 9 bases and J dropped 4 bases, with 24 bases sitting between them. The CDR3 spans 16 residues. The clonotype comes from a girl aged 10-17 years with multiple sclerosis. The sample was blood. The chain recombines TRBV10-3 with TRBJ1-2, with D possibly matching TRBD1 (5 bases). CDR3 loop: CAITAVNRPEIYGYTF. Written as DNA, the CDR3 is TGTGCCATAACCGCTGTTAACAGGCCCGAAATCTATGGCTACACCTTC.